This is a list of T cell receptor beta chains from one sample in a study of Ad26.COV2.S vaccination and SARS-CoV-2 variants. The data were produced by immunoSEQ multiplex PCR, yet TCRdb's version contains in-frame clones alone and is incomplete. This table holds about 370,000 clones, approximately 86% found once. The source material was peripheral blood, sampled in a trial of Ad26.COV2.S vaccine versus placebo. All receptors come from a person aged 18-65 years who received the Ad26.COV2.S COVID-19 vaccine or a placebo. CDR3s include the opening cysteine and the closing phenylalanine or tryptophan. A D gene is named only where the DNA matches it firmly. The size of a clone is reported for some rows only, either as once, few or many, or as a class for expanded clones.

clone size,D gene,J gene,V gene,CDR3 protein,CDR3 DNA
once,TRBD1,TRBJ2-7,TRBV15,CATSRDRGGRSYEQYF,TGTGCCACCAGCAGAGATAGAGGGGGCCGCTCCTACGAGCAGTACTTC
-,-,TRBJ1-1,TRBV6-5,CASSYSTGEKAEAFF,TGTGCCAGCAGTTACTCGACGGGGGAGAAGGCTGAAGCTTTCTTT
-,-,TRBJ1-2,TRBV5-4,CASSLSQNYGYTF,TGTGCCAGCAGCTTGAGTCAGAACTATGGCTACACCTTC
-,TRBD1,TRBJ1-2,TRBV7-9,CASSSAGTGPFGGYTF,TGTGCCAGCAGCTCCGCCGGGACAGGGCCTTTTGGTGGCTACACCTTC
once,-,TRBJ1-2,TRBV19,CASSHTPGGYTF,TGTGCCAGTAGCCATACCCCTGGGGGCTACACCTTC
-,TRBD2,TRBJ2-7,TRBV25-1,CASSVHSGGSYEQYF,TGTGCCAGCAGCGTCCATAGCGGGGGATCCTACGAGCAGTACTTC
-,-,TRBJ2-2,TRBV7-9,CASSKHGGPGGELFF,TGTGCCAGCAGTAAACACGGGGGGCCCGGAGGGGAGCTGTTTTTT
-,-,TRBJ1-1,TRBV19,CASSRGPQGGDTEAFF,TGTGCCAGTAGTAGGGGGCCCCAGGGTGGGGACACTGAAGCTTTCTTT
-,-,TRBJ1-5,TRBV6-5,CASRSGRPNQPQHF,TGTGCCAGCAGATCCGGCAGGCCAAATCAGCCCCAGCATTTT
-,-,TRBJ1-3,TRBV2,CASSGGAYGLSGNTIYF,TGTGCCAGCAGTGGGGGCGCGTATGGGTTGTCTGGAAACACCATATATTTT
few,-,TRBJ1-3,TRBV6-2/TRBV6-3,CASSSGHRSGNTIYF,TGTGCCAGCAGCTCGGGACACCGCTCTGGAAACACCATATATTTT